This TCR beta chain was sequenced during a study of blood T cell repertoires in COVID-19. Study context: Samples came from the United States, Italy and Spain, spanning acute and convalescent COVID-19. T cells, B-cell-depleted T cells, or PBMCs provided the cDNA or gDNA that served as material.

CDR1 is SEHNR and CDR2 is FQNEAQ in the germline V gene (reference sequence). The CDR3 runs to 15 residues. V was cut by 3 bases and J by 2 bases, with 13 bases left in between. In the study's own analysis: Estimates of nucleated cell counts were drawn from the amplification of reference gene primers. Produced via immunoSEQ multiplex PCR; TCRdb's table is partial and in-frame only. V and J calls and clone size come straight from that table; D and trimming were deduced from the DNA. This table holds 150,000 to 200,000 clones, over 80% found once. The TCR sequence derives from a woman of 80 years or more with active or convalescent COVID-19. Sequencing used peripheral blood. The chain combines TRBV7-9 with TRBJ2-5, with a tentative D call TRBD1 (6 bases). For the CDR3, the DNA is TGTGCCAGCAGCTTCCCTGGGGGCAGTCAAGAGACCCAGTACTTC. Its protein product is CASSFPGGSQETQYF.